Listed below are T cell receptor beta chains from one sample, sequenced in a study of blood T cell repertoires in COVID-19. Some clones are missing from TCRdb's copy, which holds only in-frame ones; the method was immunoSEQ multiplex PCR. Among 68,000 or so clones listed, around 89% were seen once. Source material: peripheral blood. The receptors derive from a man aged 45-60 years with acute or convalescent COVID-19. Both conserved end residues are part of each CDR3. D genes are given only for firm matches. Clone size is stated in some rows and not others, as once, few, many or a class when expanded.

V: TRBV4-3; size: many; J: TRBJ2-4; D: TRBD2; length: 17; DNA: TGCGCCAGCAGCCAAGAAAGGTCTAGCGGGGCCAAAAACATTCAGTACTTC; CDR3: CASSQERSSGAKNIQYF
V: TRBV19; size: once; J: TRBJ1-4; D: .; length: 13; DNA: TGTGCCAGTAGCAGAGGTGTTAATGAAAAACTGTTTTTT; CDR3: CASSRGVNEKLFF
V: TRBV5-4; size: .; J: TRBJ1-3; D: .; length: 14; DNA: TGTGCCAGCAGCCGGGACTCATCTGGAAACACCATATATTTT; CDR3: CASSRDSSGNTIYF
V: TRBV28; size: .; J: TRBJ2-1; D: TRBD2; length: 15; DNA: TGTGCCAGCAGTCTTACTAGCGGGAGTTGGGATGAGCAGTTCTTC; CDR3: CASSLTSGSWDEQFF
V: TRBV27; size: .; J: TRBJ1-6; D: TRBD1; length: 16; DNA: TGTGCCAGCAGTATTTTTGCGACAGGGGGGAATTCACCCCTCCACTTT; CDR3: CASSIFATGGNSPLHF
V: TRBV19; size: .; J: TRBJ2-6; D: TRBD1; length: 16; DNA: TGTGCCAGTATGCGACAGGGGGCGGGTGGGGCCAACGTCCTGACTTTC; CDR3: CASMRQGAGGANVLTF
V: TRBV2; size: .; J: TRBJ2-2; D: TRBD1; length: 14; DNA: TGTGCCAGCAGTACCGGGACAGGGACCGGGGAGCTGTTTTTT; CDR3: CASSTGTGTGELFF
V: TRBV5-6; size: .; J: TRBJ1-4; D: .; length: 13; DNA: TGTGCCAGCAGCTTCGGACTGAATGAAAAACTGTTTTTT; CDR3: CASSFGLNEKLFF
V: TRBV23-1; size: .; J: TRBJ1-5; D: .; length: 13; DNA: TGCGCCATATACGGGGTTACCAATCAGCCCCAGCATTTT; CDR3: CAIYGVTNQPQHF
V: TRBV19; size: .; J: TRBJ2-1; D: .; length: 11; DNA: TGTGCCAGGACAAGGGGGTTTGAGCAGTTCTTC; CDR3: CARTRGFEQFF
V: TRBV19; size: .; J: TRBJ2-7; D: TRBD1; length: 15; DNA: TGTGCCAGTAGTCCTCGACAGGGGGCGCGCTACGAGCAGTACTTC; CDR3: CASSPRQGARYEQYF
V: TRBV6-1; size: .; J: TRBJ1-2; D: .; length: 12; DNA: TGTGCCAGCGCATTGTCGAGGGATGGCTACACCTTC; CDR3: CASALSRDGYTF
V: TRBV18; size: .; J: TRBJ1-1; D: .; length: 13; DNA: TGTGCCAGCTCACCACCGGGGGGCACTGAAGCTTTCTTT; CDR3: CASSPPGGTEAFF
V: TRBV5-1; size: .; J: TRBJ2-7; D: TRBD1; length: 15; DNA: TGCGCCAGCAGCGAGTTAGGACAGGGGACCTACGAGCAGTACTTC; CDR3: CASSELGQGTYEQYF
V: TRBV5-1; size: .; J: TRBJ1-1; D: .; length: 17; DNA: TGCGCCAGCAGCTTGGACCCTAGCGGTACCTTTGGGACTGAAGCTTTCTTT; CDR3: CASSLDPSGTFGTEAFF
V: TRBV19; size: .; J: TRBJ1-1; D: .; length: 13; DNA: TGTGCCAGTAGCGCGACTGAGAACACTGAAGCTTTCTTT; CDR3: CASSATENTEAFF
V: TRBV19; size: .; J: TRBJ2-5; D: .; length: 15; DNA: TGTGCCACCTCCCAGGGGGGCTTCGGGCAAGAGACCCAGTACTTC; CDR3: CATSQGGFGQETQYF
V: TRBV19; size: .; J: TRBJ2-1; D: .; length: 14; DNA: TGTGCCAGTAGTATTTGGAGTCTGAACAATGAGCAGTTCTTC; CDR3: CASSIWSLNNEQFF
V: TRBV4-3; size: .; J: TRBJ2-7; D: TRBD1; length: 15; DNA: TGCGCCAGCAGCCCTAGGACAGGGGCGGTCAACGAGCAGTACTTC; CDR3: CASSPRTGAVNEQYF
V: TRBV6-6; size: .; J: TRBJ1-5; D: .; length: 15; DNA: TGTGCCAGCAGTTACGGGGGCAGGGGTGTTCAGCCCCAGCATTTT; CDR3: CASSYGGRGVQPQHF
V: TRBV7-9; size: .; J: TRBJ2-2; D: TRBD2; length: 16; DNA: TGTGCCAGCAGCTTATGGAGACTAGCGGATACCGGGGAGCTGTTTTTT; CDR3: CASSLWRLADTGELFF
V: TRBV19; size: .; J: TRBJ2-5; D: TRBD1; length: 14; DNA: TGTGCCAGTAGCCAAAACAGGGGCGCAGAGACCCAGTACTTC; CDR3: CASSQNRGAETQYF
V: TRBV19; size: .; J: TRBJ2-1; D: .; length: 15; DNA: TGTGCCAGTAGTCGACTAGACACCTCCTACAATGAGCAGTTCTTC; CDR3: CASSRLDTSYNEQFF
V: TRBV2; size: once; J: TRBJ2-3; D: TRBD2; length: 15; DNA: TGTGCCAGCGTCGTAGCGGGAGGGCTGACAGATACGCAGTATTTT; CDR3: CASVVAGGLTDTQYF
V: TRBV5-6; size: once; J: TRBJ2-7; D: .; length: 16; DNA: TGTGCCAGCAGCTTGACCCGACTTAGGAGCTCCTACGAGCAGTACTTC; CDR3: CASSLTRLRSSYEQYF
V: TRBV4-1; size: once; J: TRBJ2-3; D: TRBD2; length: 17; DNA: TGCGCCAGCAGCCAGGGACTACTAGCGGGTTACACAGATACGCAGTATTTT; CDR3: CASSQGLLAGYTDTQYF
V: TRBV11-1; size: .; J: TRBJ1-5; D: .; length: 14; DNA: TGTGCCAGCAGCTTGGGCTCACCATTTGAGCCCCAGCATTTT; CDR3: CASSLGSPFEPQHF
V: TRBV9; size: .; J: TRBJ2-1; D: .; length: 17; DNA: TGTGCCAGCAGCGTAGCCTGGGAGTCGGGTCGGCAGGATGAGCAGTTCTTC; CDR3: CASSVAWESGRQDEQFF
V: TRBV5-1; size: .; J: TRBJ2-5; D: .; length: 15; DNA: TGCGCCAGCAGCAGCTCAGGGGTGCAGCAAGAGACCCAGTACTTC; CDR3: CASSSSGVQQETQYF